This T cell receptor (beta chain) was captured by sequencing in a study of control samples from healthy donors and cancer patients. The CDR3 contains 13 residues. Germline V gene lookup returns CDR1 SNHLY and CDR2 FYNNEI. Trimming cost V 6 bases and J 4 bases; bases outside gene matches: 4. The method was immunoSEQ multiplex PCR; TCRdb's version includes in-frame clones alone and lacks a portion of them. The sample consists of tens of thousands of clones, about nine tenths of them appearing once. Material: PBMCs. This TCR was sampled from a man in his sixties with head and neck cancer. The chain joins TRBV2 to TRBJ2-7; 9 bases match TRBD1. The chain's CDR3 is CASSYDRGYEQYF. CDR3 DNA: TGTGCCAGCAGCTACGACAGGGGGTACGAGCAGTACTTC.